The 28 T cell receptor beta chains below all came from one sample that was sequenced in a study of identical twins. TCRdb fed the 5' RACE reads into MiXCR, producing one record per CDR3 protein. The data contain 690,000 or so distinct CDR3 sequences, 8.6% of them seen just once; the ten biggest clones take up approximately 0.89%. The sample was also reused in another study, on yellow fever vaccine responses in identical twins.

Sequencing was carried out using PBMCs. These receptors were obtained from a woman under 30 in good health.

This rearrangement joins TRBV27 to TRBJ2-5; 11 bases agree with TRBD1. The CDR3 sequence is 16 residues long. Trimming cost V 6 bases and J 5 bases; bases outside gene matches: 11. CDR1 is MNHEY, CDR2 SMNVEV, per germline (reference sequence). CDR3 protein: CASSEITDRGHETQYF. DNA for the CDR3: TGTGCCAGCAGCGAGATCACGGACAGGGGGCACGAGACCCAGTACTTC.

J is TRBJ1-4 and V is TRBV7-9; D is unresolved. This CDR3 region has 15 residues. Germline V lookup: CDR1 SEHNR, CDR2 FQNEAQ (reference sequence). The V gene lost 1 base and the J gene lost 8 bases, with 14 bases spanning the gap. The CDR3, as DNA: TGTGCCAGCAGCTTAGATTCAGGTCGGGCGGAAAAACTGTTTTTT. Its protein product is CASSLDSGRAEKLFF.

The genes are TRBV5-5 and TRBJ2-2; 7 bases fit TRBD1. Germline CDR1 SGHKS, CDR2 YYEKEE (reference sequence). Germline trimming cut 0 bases from V and 6 bases from J; bases unmatched to any gene: 8. CDR3 length: 16 residues. The CDR3 coding sequence is TGTGCCAGCAGCTTGGTACCGGGACAGCCATCCGGGGAGCTGTTTTTT. It yields the protein CASSLVPGQPSGELFF.

J is TRBJ2-5 and V is TRBV7-9, with 8 bases matching TRBD1. The germline V gene has CDR1 SEHNR and CDR2 FQNEAQ (reference sequence). This CDR3 comprises 17 residues. After removal of 3 bases from V and 4 bases from J, the junction contained 13 bases not matched to a gene. CDR3 coding DNA: TGTGCCAGCAGCTTCCGGGACAGGATCTCTGCTTTAGAGACCCAGTACTTC. Translating it yields CASSFRDRISALETQYF.

This clonotype was counted at least ten times. The rearrangement uses TRBV5-1 and TRBJ2-5; D may be TRBD2 (5 bases). The germline gives CDR1 SGHRS, CDR2 YFSETQ. Trimming shortened V by 5 bases and J by 1 base, and 9 bases separated the two germline ends. The CDR3 runs to 13 residues. This chain's CDR3 is CASRAVRQETQYF. In DNA form, the CDR3 reads TGCGCCAGCAGAGCGGTCCGCCAAGAGACCCAGTACTTC.

This clonotype was recorded a few times. The V and J genes are TRBV24-1 and TRBJ2-1; 10 positions match TRBD2. This CDR3 has 16 residues. Germline CDR1 reads KGHDR; CDR2 reads SFDVKD. With 4 bases clipped from V and 7 bases from J, the junction kept 9 bases outside the gene matches. In DNA form, the CDR3 reads TGTGCCACCAGTGACCCCATAGCGGGAGGCCTAAATGAGCAGTTCTTC. Translation gives CATSDPIAGGLNEQFF.

A few counts support this clonotype. This chain uses TRBV9 with TRBJ2-1; 8 bases map to TRBD2. The CDR3 sequence is 17 residues long. Trimming removed 5 bases from V and 2 bases from J; junction bases left unmatched: 12. Germline V gives CDR1 SGDLS, CDR2 YYNGEE. CDR3 region: CASSANEGAGAYNEQFF. CDR3 nucleotide sequence: TGTGCCAGCAGTGCCAACGAAGGAGCGGGGGCCTACAATGAGCAGTTCTTC.

In this sample, this clonotype turned up a few times. CDR3 coding DNA: TGTGCCAGCAGCTTGGTCCTCCTGGAGACCCAGTACTTC. Translated: CASSLVLLETQYF. The chain carries TRBV5-6 and TRBJ2-5; D is undetermined. V dropped 0 bases and J dropped 5 bases, with 8 bases sitting between them. Germline-derived CDR1 and CDR2 are SGHDT and YYEEEE. The CDR3 totals 13 residues.

The V gene is TRBV19, the J gene TRBJ1-1, with unresolved D. The CDR3 sequence is 13 residues long. V was trimmed by 3 bases and J by 12 bases, leaving 17 bases between them. Germline loops: CDR1 LNHDA, CDR2 SQIVND (reference sequence). The CDR3 bases are TGTGCCAGTAGTATTTTTGGCCAAACCGGAACTTTCTTT. Its protein is CASSIFGQTGTFF.

This clonotype was seen at least ten times. This sequence joins TRBV7-9 and TRBJ2-3; no reliable D call. Trimming cost V 5 bases and J 0 bases, with 9 bases left between them. Germline-derived CDR1 and CDR2 are SEHNR and FQNEAQ (reference sequence). This CDR3 has 14 amino acids. CDR3 amino acids: CASSKIKSTDTQYF. The CDR3 nucleotides read TGTGCCAGCAGCAAAATCAAAAGCACAGATACGCAGTATTTT.

This clonotype has more than one count but fewer than ten. The CDR3 region is CASSVVLAGDNEQFF. The DNA for the CDR3 is TGTGCCAGCAGCGTAGTACTAGCGGGGGACAATGAGCAGTTCTTC. The rearrangement joins TRBV9 to TRBJ2-1, with 11 bases aligning to TRBD2. Trimming removed 0 bases from V and 5 bases from J; junction bases left unmatched: 1. Germline V CDR1 and CDR2: SGDLS, YYNGEE. The CDR3 is made up of 15 amino acids.

This chain joins TRBV10-1 and TRBJ2-3, with TRBD2 as a possible D gene (6 bases). CDR3 size: 13 residues. Germline V gene sequence: CDR1 WNHNN, CDR2 SYGVQD (reference sequence). V was pared by 11 bases and J by 5 bases, with 17 bases between. The CDR3 here is CAPRSGAKDTQYF. The CDR3 DNA reads TGCGCCCCTCGATCGGGAGCTAAAGATACGCAGTATTTT.

The V gene is TRBV10-3, the J gene TRBJ2-5, with D possibly being TRBD1 (7 bases). The germline V and J ends were trimmed by 4 bases and 0 bases, with 12 bases remaining between them. Germline loops: CDR1 ENHRY, CDR2 SYGVKD. This CDR3 contains 15 residues. The CDR3 sequence: CAISGGDRYQETQYF. The DNA of the CDR3 is TGTGCCATCAGTGGGGGGGACAGATACCAAGAGACCCAGTACTTC.

CDR3 sequence: CASSWTLRVSPLHF. CDR3 in DNA: TGTGCCAGCAGTTGGACTCTACGGGTTTCACCCCTCCACTTT. This chain links TRBV6-2 or TRBV6-3 with TRBJ1-6; D is undetermined. Between the trimmed V and J ends, which lost 4 bases and 9 bases, there was a span of 13 bases. The CDR3 is 14 amino acids. Germline V gene data show CDR1 as MNHEY and CDR2 as SVGEGT.

The sample holds many counts of this clonotype. This chain joins TRBV7-2 and TRBJ2-1; D could derive from TRBD1 or TRBD2 (5 bases each). V gave up 5 bases and J gave up 0 bases, with 11 bases separating them. CDR1 SGHTA and CDR2 FQGNSA come from the germline V gene. This CDR3 region has 15 residues. The CDR3 coding sequence is TGTGCCAGCAGCGGGGACCGTGGCTCCTACAATGAGCAGTTCTTC. Translation: CASSGDRGSYNEQFF.

This clonotype was recorded many times. The rearrangement joins TRBV27 to TRBJ1-1; 8 nucleotides align to TRBD1. The junction had 3 bases not matched to a gene; V was cut back by 5 bases and J by 4 bases. Germline loops: CDR1 MNHEY, CDR2 SMNVEV (reference sequence). The CDR3 runs 13 residues. CDR3: CASSTTGGTEAFF. DNA for the CDR3: TGTGCCAGCAGTACTACAGGGGGCACTGAAGCTTTCTTT.

This clonotype was counted at least ten times. The chain has TRBV3-1 and TRBJ2-7; D gene unclear. Trimming removed 1 base from V and 0 bases from J, with 10 bases in between. Germline V CDR1 and CDR2: LGHDT, YNNKEL (reference sequence). The CDR3 is 15 residues long. In DNA, the CDR3 is TGTGCCAGCAGCCAAGTAACCAGGCTCTCCTACGAGCAGTACTTC. It is translated as CASSQVTRLSYEQYF.

J is TRBJ2-5 and V is TRBV5-1, with 10 bases aligning to TRBD2. V dropped 4 bases and J dropped 3; count of bases not matched to a gene: 6. Germline CDR1 and CDR2: SGHRS and YFSETQ. This CDR3 comprises 15 residues. CDR3 sequence (DNA): TGCGCCAGCAGCCTAATACTAGCGGGGAAAGAGACCCAGTACTTC. This codes for CASSLILAGKETQYF.

This clonotype has ten or more counts. This chain joins TRBV20-1 and TRBJ2-7, with TRBD1 matching over 9 bases. The CDR3 contains 14 residues. V lost 6 bases and J lost 7; bases outside the gene matches: 13. Germline CDR1 is DFQATT and CDR2 is SNEGSKA (reference sequence). This CDR3 is CSAQALQGAREQYF. For the CDR3, the DNA is TGCAGTGCCCAGGCCCTACAGGGGGCGCGGGAGCAGTACTTC.

This clonotype has just a few counts. The chain carries TRBV7-8 and TRBJ2-3, with 7 bases that match TRBD1. This CDR3 has 15 residues. V dropped 4 bases and J dropped 0; count of bases not matched to a gene: 4. The germline gives CDR1 SGHVS, CDR2 FQNEAQ. CDR3 sequence reads: CASSYRQGSTDTQYF. The DNA of the CDR3 is TGTGCCAGCAGCTATAGACAGGGAAGCACAGATACGCAGTATTTT.

This clonotype came up many times. This chain links TRBV4-2 with TRBJ2-2; the D is unclear. This CDR3 region has 16 residues. V lost 4 bases to trimming and J lost 0 bases, with 12 bases between them. Germline V gives CDR1 LGHNA, CDR2 YNFKEQ. The CDR3, as DNA: TGTGCCAGCAGCCGGTTCAGAGGAACGAACACCGGGGAGCTGTTTTTT. This gives the protein CASSRFRGTNTGELFF.

V and J are TRBV7-2 and TRBJ2-5; D gene unclear. V lost 5 bases and J lost 0, with 10 bases in between. This CDR3 comprises 14 residues. The germline V gene encodes CDR1 SGHTA and CDR2 FQGNSA. The CDR3 loop is CASSPGVYQETQYF. CDR3 sequence (DNA): TGTGCCAGCAGCCCTGGGGTGTACCAAGAGACCCAGTACTTC.

This clonotype was seen a handful of times. This rearrangement joins TRBV2 to TRBJ1-6; D not certain. Germline CDR1 and CDR2: SNHLY and FYNNEI. The CDR3 sequence is 14 residues long. Trimming stripped 5 bases from V and 8 bases from J, with 13 bases between. The CDR3 is CASSRRTRDSPLHF. The CDR3 DNA sequence: TGTGCCAGCAGTCGGCGGACCCGAGATTCACCCCTCCACTTT.

This clonotype was seen a handful of times. CDR3 loop: CASSLSSGGITDTQYF. For the CDR3, the DNA is TGTGCCAGCAGCTTATCATCAGGGGGAATCACAGATACGCAGTATTTT. The rearrangement links TRBV7-2 to TRBJ2-3, with 7 bases fitting TRBD1. J lost 2 bases, V lost 2 bases, and 7 bases had no gene match. The V gene's germline CDR1 is SGHTA and CDR2 FQGNSA. This CDR3 comprises 16 residues. The complete variable domain, with remaining parts taken from reference TRBV7-2 and TRBJ2-3, reads GAGVSQSPSNKVTEKGKDVELRCDPISGHTALYWYRQSLGQGLEFLIYFQGNSAPDKSGLPSDRFSAERTGGSVSTLTIQRTQQEDSAVYLCASSLSSGGITDTQYFGPGTRLTVL.

In this sample, this clonotype turned up a few times. In DNA form, the CDR3 reads TGCAGTGCTAGAGCCGGTGACAGGGGGCTAATAAATGAGCAGTTCTTC. Translation gives CSARAGDRGLINEQFF. The rearrangement uses TRBV20-1 and TRBJ2-1, with 10 bases that match TRBD1. Germline assignment: CDR1 DFQATT and CDR2 SNEGSKA (reference sequence). The CDR3 is 16 amino acids. The J segment lost 7 bases and the V segment lost 1 base, leaving 10 bases of the junction unmatched.

This clonotype was recorded a few times. The rearrangement links TRBV6-1 to TRBJ2-7; D ambiguous. The CDR3 totals 14 residues. Germline values: CDR1 MNHNS, CDR2 SASEGT. Between the trimmed V and J ends, which lost 6 bases and 3 bases, there was a span of 15 bases. In DNA form, the CDR3 reads TGTGCCAGCAGACTGGCCCCGGGCGGCTACGAGCAGTACTTC. The encoded protein is CASRLAPGGYEQYF.

The CDR3 DNA follows: TGTGCCAGCAGCTCCCTAGGACAGGGGTGGGCTTCAGAGACCCAGTACTTC. Translated: CASSSLGQGWASETQYF. The V and J genes are TRBV7-3 and TRBJ2-5, with 9 bases that match TRBD1. Unmatched junction bases numbered 13, after V lost 4 bases and J lost 4 bases. From germline, CDR1 is SGHTA and CDR2 FQGTGA. This CDR3 spans 17 amino acids.

This clonotype was seen repeatedly, ten times or more. J is TRBJ2-7 and V is TRBV29-1; 8 nucleotides align to TRBD1. CDR3 length equals 12 residues. V dropped 8 bases and J dropped 7; count of bases not matched to a gene: 10. The germline CDR1 and CDR2 sequences are SQVTM and ANQGSEA. The CDR3: CSMVGQGYEQYF. CDR3 nucleotide sequence: TGCAGCATGGTTGGACAGGGCTATGAGCAGTACTTC.